Below are 18 T cell receptor beta chains sequenced from a single sample in a study of shared clonotypes between healthy human individuals. Sequencing was performed with immunoSEQ multiplex PCR; in TCRdb, only in-frame clones are kept and a portion is missing. Found here are approximately 2.5 million clones, over 85% of them singletons; the top ten hold approximately 0.36%. Material for sequencing was naive CD4+ T cells from PBMCs. Subset reported: CD45RA+ positively selected. These receptors were collected from a man aged 18 to 30 in good health. Some clones in this sample may be carry-over from other donors' samples.

Note on this clone: Other DNA sequences from this sample encode an identical CDR3 as well. The chain couples TRBV28 to TRBJ2-7; D not resolved. V was trimmed by 3 bases and J by 0 bases, leaving 9 bases between them. Germline CDR1 reads MDHEN; CDR2 reads SYDVKM. The CDR3 totals 14 residues. For the CDR3, the DNA is TGTGCCAGCAGTTTTTCAGGCACCTCCTACGAGCAGTACTTC. This sequence encodes CASSFSGTSYEQYF.

The rearrangement uses TRBV18 and TRBJ2-1, with D possibly matching TRBD2 (5 bases). Germline CDR1 reads KGHSH; CDR2 reads LQKENI. This CDR3 is built from 14 residues. The V end was cut by 5 bases, the J end by 10 bases, with 18 bases between. Written as DNA, the CDR3 is TGTGCCAGCTCAGCGGGCCTTTTGGGGATGGAGCAGTTCTTC. Encoded protein: CASSAGLLGMEQFF.

J is TRBJ2-3 and V is TRBV14, with TRBD2 matching over 9 bases. Trimming removed 5 bases from V and 2 bases from J; junction bases left unmatched: 8. The V gene's germline CDR1 is SGHDN and CDR2 FVKESK. The CDR3 is made up of 16 amino acids. This CDR3 is CASSTRTSVYTDTQYF. CDR3 nucleotides: TGTGCCAGCAGCACCAGGACTAGCGTGTACACAGATACGCAGTATTTT.

J is TRBJ2-3 and V is TRBV5-1, with TRBD2 matching over 10 bases. V lost 2 bases to trimming and J lost 4 bases; unmatched junction nucleotides: 13. CDR1 is SGHRS and CDR2 is YFSETQ in the germline V gene. The CDR3 totals 18 residues. DNA for the CDR3: TGCGCCAGCAGCTTAGTCGGGACAGCTCTAGCGGGGGCAGATACGCAGTATTTT. Protein sequence: CASSLVGTALAGADTQYF.

This clone was observed once. The chain uses TRBV18 and TRBJ2-1; D possibly corresponds to TRBD2 (5 bases). CDR3 size: 13 residues. V was shortened by 3 bases and J by 9 bases, with 12 bases between the two germline ends. CDR1 and CDR2 (germline): KGHSH, LQKENI. In DNA, the CDR3 is TGTGCCAGCTCACCCGATCTAGCAAGTGAGCAGTTCTTC. Amino acids: CASSPDLASEQFF.

The chain carries TRBV7-2 and TRBJ2-5; TRBD1 might be the D (5 bases). The CDR3 spans 14 residues. The germline V gene has CDR1 SGHTA and CDR2 FQGNSA. V lost 1 base to trimming and J lost 5 bases, with 11 bases between them. The CDR3 protein is CASSLDSGLETQYF. The CDR3 region has the DNA TGTGCCAGCAGCTTAGATTCAGGGTTGGAGACCCAGTACTTC. Full variable domain (rest looked up from reference TRBV7-2 and TRBJ2-5): GAGVSQSPSNKVTEKGKDVELRCDPISGHTALYWYRQSLGQGLEFLIYFQGNSAPDKSGLPSDRFSAERTGGSVSTLTIQRTQQEDSAVYLCASSLDSGLETQYFGPGTRLLVL.

The chain employs TRBV27 and TRBJ2-1; D ambiguous. V was trimmed by 5 bases and J by 1 base, leaving 12 bases between them. Germline assignment: CDR1 MNHEY and CDR2 SMNVEV (reference sequence). This CDR3 contains 15 residues. The CDR3 region is CASSIQPLSYNEQFF. In DNA, the CDR3 is TGTGCCAGCAGTATCCAGCCCCTGTCCTACAATGAGCAGTTCTTC.

The chain couples TRBV4-1 to TRBJ1-5, with 9 bases matching TRBD1. The V gene end was trimmed by 1 base and the J gene end by 6 bases; junction bases not matched to a gene: 10. Germline CDR1 is MGHRA and CDR2 is YSYEKL. This CDR3 region has 17 residues. CDR3: CASSQGAAGQGSQPQHF. CDR3 sequence (DNA): TGCGCCAGCAGCCAAGGAGCGGCGGGACAGGGAAGTCAGCCCCAGCATTTT.

This clone was recorded once. The chain uses TRBV28 and TRBJ1-2; the match to TRBD1 covers 12 bases. The CDR3 spans 17 residues. V shed 11 bases, J shed 3 bases, and the junction held 16 bases outside the gene matches. Looked up from germline, CDR1 is MDHEN and CDR2 is SYDVKM. The CDR3 reads CAVHNKGTGGAYYGYTF. CDR3 nucleotides: TGTGCCGTCCATAATAAGGGGACAGGGGGCGCTTACTATGGCTACACCTTC.

The V and J genes are TRBV7-9 and TRBJ1-2; D is perhaps TRBD1 (5 bases). The CDR3 covers 16 residues. Trimming took 4 bases from V and 1 from J, leaving 16 bases between them. The V gene's germline CDR1 is SEHNR and CDR2 FQNEAQ (reference sequence). CDR3: CASSSGWGRVNYGYTF. The CDR3 DNA sequence: TGTGCCAGCAGCTCCGGGTGGGGACGGGTTAACTATGGCTACACCTTC.

The V gene is TRBV7-3, the J gene TRBJ1-1; D gene ambiguous. Germline CDR1 reads SGHTA; CDR2 reads FQGTGA. Trimming took 2 bases from V and 0 from J, leaving 13 bases between them. The CDR3 totals 16 residues. CDR3 sequence: CASSLGLSGVNTEAFF. CDR3 nucleotides: TGTGCCAGCAGCTTAGGTTTATCGGGCGTGAACACTGAAGCTTTCTTT.

This clone occurred once. The chain employs TRBV6-4 and TRBJ2-6; D gene unclear. Germline lookup yields CDR1 MRHNA and CDR2 SNTAGT. The CDR3 is made up of 13 amino acids. Trimming removed 2 bases at V and 4 bases at J, with 3 bases between. CDR3 sequence (DNA): TGTGCCAGCAGTGACCAAGGGGCCAACGTCCTGACTTTC. Translated: CASSDQGANVLTF.

In regard to this clone: Other DNA sequences in this specimen translate into the identical CDR3. The chain uses TRBV7-3 and TRBJ2-1, with 13 positions matching TRBD2. The CDR3 extends over 15 amino acids. V was clipped by 5 bases and J by 5 bases; unmatched bases: 3. Germline CDR1 reads SGHTA; CDR2 reads FQGTGA. CDR3 DNA sequence: TGTGCCAGCAGCCTGGGACTAGCGGGAAACAATGAGCAGTTCTTC. As protein: CASSLGLAGNNEQFF. The full variable domain, completed using reference TRBV7-3 and TRBJ2-1, is GAGVSQTPSNKVTEKGKYVELRCDPISGHTALYWYRQSLGQGPEFLIYFQGTGAADDSGLPNDRFFAVRPEGSVSTLKIQRTERGDSAVYLCASSLGLAGNNEQFFGPGTRLTVL.

This clone was picked up one time. V and J are TRBV11-2 and TRBJ2-7; D call uncertain. CDR1 and CDR2 (germline): SGHAT, FQNNGV. The CDR3 covers 16 residues. Deletions cut 2 bases from V and 1 base from J, with 15 bases between. The CDR3 DNA follows: TGTGCCAGCAGCTTAAGGAGACGCGCACCTTCCTACGAGCAGTACTTC. It yields the protein CASSLRRRAPSYEQYF.

The gene calls are TRBV29-1 and TRBJ1-5; 7 nucleotides line up with TRBD1. CDR3 length: 13 residues. From germline, CDR1 is SQVTM and CDR2 ANQGSEA. Losses at the gene ends were 1 base for V and 4 bases for J; bases not matched to a gene: 1. The CDR3 reads CSVEVQGNQPQHF. In nucleotides, the CDR3 is TGCAGCGTTGAAGTACAGGGGAATCAGCCCCAGCATTTT.

The chain employs TRBV11-2 and TRBJ2-2; D not certain. The CDR3 length is 15 residues. Trimming stripped 6 bases from V and 2 bases from J, with 13 bases between. CDR1 is SGHAT, CDR2 FQNNGV, per germline. The chain's CDR3 is CASSPRARNTGELFF. In nucleotides, the CDR3 is TGTGCCAGCAGTCCCCGCGCGCGAAACACCGGGGAGCTGTTTTTT.

The table lists this clone with a count of one. The chain has TRBV6-5 and TRBJ2-1; D perhaps matches TRBD2 (5 bases). CDR1 is MNHEY, CDR2 SVGAGI, per germline. V was shortened by 11 bases and J by 14 bases, with 19 bases between the two germline ends. This CDR3 has 11 residues. This CDR3 is CAAQTGWAEFF. In nucleotides, the CDR3 is TGTGCCGCCCAAACGGGGTGGGCCGAGTTCTTC.

The chain combines TRBV25-1 with TRBJ2-7; D might be TRBD2 (6 bases). CDR3 length: 13 residues. Germline CDR1 MGHDK, CDR2 SYGVNS. The V end lost 11 bases, the J end lost 6 bases, and 20 bases lay between the germline ends. Here the CDR3 reads CAGKGLASGEQYF. CDR3 nucleotide sequence: TGTGCCGGTAAGGGACTGGCTTCTGGCGAGCAGTACTTC.